This T cell receptor (beta chain) was identified in a study of OX40 agonist ivuxolimab in advanced cancers. At the level of the study: Ivuxolimab was delivered to patients intravenously every 2 weeks at doses spanning 0.01 to 10 mg/kg. Participants, roughly 81% male, averaged approximately 65 years of age, ranging from roughly 20 to 79.

Study results and limitations: Circulating CD4+ and CD8+ T cells showed clonal expansion by week 6 at 0.1 to 3.0 mg/kg.

V lost 3 bases and J 6 bases, leaving 6 bases between the germline ends. This CDR3 contains 11 residues. CDR1 and CDR2 from the germline V gene are KGHSH and LQKENI. With respect to this clone: Its cognate antigen is unknown.

At baseline, cycle 4 day 1, and cycle 7 day 1, blood was sampled. Data came from immunoSEQ multiplex PCR; TCRdb stores just in-frame clones and leaves some out. Here the sample spans just under 80,000 clones, 75% to 90% being singletons. The sequencing used CD4+ or CD8+ T cells sorted from blood, collected in a trial of the OX40 agonist ivuxolimab. The chain employs TRBV18 and TRBJ2-7, with unresolved D. The TCR originated in an adult with an advanced solid tumor such as melanoma, head and neck, liver or kidney cancer. CDR3 region: CASSPESEQYF. The CDR3 DNA reads TGTGCCAGCTCACCCGAGAGCGAGCAGTACTTC.